This TCR beta chain was observed in a study of CD8 T cells in Susac syndrome. Both CD4+ and CD8+ T cells were negatively isolated, and TEMRA cells underwent FACS enrichment. Remarks on this clonotype: Its cognate antigen is unknown.

The CDR3 extends over 16 amino acids. Germline loops: CDR1 SGHVS, CDR2 FQNEAQ. V lost 4 bases and J lost 4; bases outside the gene matches: 11. Study-wide results and caveats: Susac CD8+ cells expanded clonally the most in TEMRA cells and in active patients. Susac-specific public clones were found in total CD8+ and CD8+ TEMRA repertoires, numbering approximately 16 and five, respectively. Acknowledgment was made by the study that its TCR sequencing and HLA analysis involved a relatively small number of individuals.

Random hexamers were used to reverse transcribe the RNA input (roughly 0.5 to 1 ug). MiXCR, run by TCRdb on the immunoSEQ multiplex PCR reads, gives a single entry per CDR3 protein. The sample has about 190,000 distinct CDR3 sequences; roughly 94% are singletons. Sequencing was carried out using CD8+ T cells from PBMCs. This TCR was recovered from a human donor with Susac syndrome. This chain uses TRBV7-8 with TRBJ2-7, with TRBD2 identical over 9 bases. CDR3 in DNA: TGTGCCAGCAGCTCAGTTTATAGCGGGAGTGGGTACGAGCAGTACTTC. This gives the protein CASSSVYSGSGYEQYF.